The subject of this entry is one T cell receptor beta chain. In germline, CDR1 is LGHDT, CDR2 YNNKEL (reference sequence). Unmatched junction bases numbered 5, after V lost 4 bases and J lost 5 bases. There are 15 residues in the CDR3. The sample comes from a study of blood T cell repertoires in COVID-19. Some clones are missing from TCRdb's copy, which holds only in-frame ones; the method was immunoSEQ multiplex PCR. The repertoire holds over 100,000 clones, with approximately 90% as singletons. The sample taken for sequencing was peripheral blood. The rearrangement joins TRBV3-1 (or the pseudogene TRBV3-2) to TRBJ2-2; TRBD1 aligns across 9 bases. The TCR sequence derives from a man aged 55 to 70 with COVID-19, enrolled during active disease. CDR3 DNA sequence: TGTGCCAGCAGCCTACAGGGGGCGCGAACCGGGGAGCTGTTTTTT. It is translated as CASSLQGARTGELFF.